This TCR beta chain was captured by sequencing in a study of CXCR3-negative and CXCR3-positive naive CD8 T cells. Study-wide results and limits: The authors found comparable surface CD5 between naive subsets and inferred TCR strength from TRB CDR3 properties.

Sorting yielded triplicates of around 300,000 cells for each CD8+ T cell subset. Of note for this clonotype: Antigen unknown.

The libraries of TRB cDNA were prepared using 5' RACE with UMI labels. From the 5' RACE reads, TCRdb lists one entry per CDR3 protein and no DNA. This sample's table reports 45,000 to 65,000 distinct CDR3 sequences. This CDR3 region has 17 residues. Germline assignment: CDR1 SEHNR and CDR2 FQNEAQ (reference sequence). The sequence was obtained from a human donor in good health. Some clones in this sample may be carry-over from other donors' samples. The chain recombines TRBV7-9 with TRBJ2-2; lacking DNA, the TRBD2 call made by TCRdb goes unchecked. Sequenced material: naive CXCR3- CD8+ T cells from blood. The sample's subset: CD45RO-CCR7+CD27+CD95- naive CD8+ T cells lacking CXCR3 (TNR3-). The CDR3 protein is CASSSLKAEANTGELFF.